The 32 T cell receptor beta chains below were found in one sample sequenced in a study of T cell responses to AZD1222 COVID-19 vaccine. Libraries were prepared by immunoSEQ multiplex PCR; TCRdb keeps only in-frame clonotypes and omits some of them. The sample yields about 150,000 clones, around 84% seen once. The specimen was peripheral blood, collected 28 days after the second AZD1222 dose. The receptors shown here come from an adult who received the AZD1222 COVID-19 vaccine.

The chain uses TRBV28 and TRBJ2-7; TRBD1 is a possible D gene (5 bases). The CDR3 extends over 13 amino acids. Germline V CDR1 and CDR2: MDHEN, SYDVKM. Trimming removed 11 bases from V and 3 bases from J, with 17 bases in between. The CDR3 here is CASMGPLGYEQYF. The DNA for the CDR3 is TGTGCCTCAATGGGGCCATTGGGCTACGAGCAGTACTTC.

This clone was counted a single time. This rearrangement joins TRBV3-1 (or the pseudogene TRBV3-2) to TRBJ2-7; 8 bases are shared with TRBD1. The V gene's germline CDR1 is LGHDT and CDR2 YNNKEL (reference sequence). The CDR3 covers 14 residues. V trimming: 4 bases; J trimming: 3 bases; junction bases outside the gene matches: 5. The CDR3 sequence: CASSLRDRSYEQYF. The CDR3 DNA is TGTGCCAGCAGCCTCCGGGACAGGAGCTACGAGCAGTACTTC.

This clone was seen only once. The J gene is TRBJ1-1, the V gene TRBV19; D not certain. The germline gives CDR1 LNHDA, CDR2 SQIVND (reference sequence). With 3 bases removed from V and 1 base from J, the gap between germline ends came to 6 bases. This CDR3 contains 13 residues. CDR3 residues: CASSINRNTEAFF. DNA of the CDR3: TGTGCCAGTAGTATTAACAGGAACACTGAAGCTTTCTTT.

V and J are TRBV19 and TRBJ1-1, with 7 bases matching TRBD1. Germline loops: CDR1 LNHDA, CDR2 SQIVND (reference sequence). V was pared by 9 bases and J by 0 bases, with 13 bases of the junction left unmatched. The CDR3 contains 16 residues. DNA of the CDR3: TGTGCCAGCCTATCCGGGACAGCCGGTATGAACACTGAAGCTTTCTTT. It translates to CASLSGTAGMNTEAFF.

The chain couples TRBV5-1 to TRBJ2-7; no firm D call. This CDR3 has 15 residues. Trimming took off 0 bases at V and 1 base at J, with 11 bases between the two ends. Germline V gene data show CDR1 as SGHRS and CDR2 as YFSETQ. CDR3 coding DNA: TGCGCCAGCAGCTTGGAGGGTGACGGTTCCTACGAGCAGTACTTC. Translated, it gives CASSLEGDGSYEQYF. Combining the CDR3 with reference TRBV5-1 and TRBJ2-7 gives the whole variable domain KAGVTQTPRYLIKTRGQQVTLSCSPISGHRSVSWYQQTPGQGLQFLFEYFSETQRNKGNFPGRFSGRQFSNSRSEMNVSTLELGDSALYLCASSLEGDGSYEQYFGPGTRLTVT.

The CDR3 loop reads CASSATYNSPLHF. In DNA, the CDR3 is TGTGCCAGCAGTGCAACTTATAATTCACCCCTCCACTTT. V is TRBV7-8 and J is TRBJ1-6, with D hard to call. The CDR3 runs 13 residues. The V gene's germline CDR1 is SGHVS and CDR2 FQNEAQ. Between the trimmed V and J ends, which lost 6 bases and 4 bases, there was a span of 7 bases.

CDR3 region: CASSLAREHTYEQYF. The CDR3 region has the DNA TGTGCCAGCAGCTTAGCGCGGGAACACACCTACGAGCAGTACTTC. The chain couples TRBV7-8 to TRBJ2-7; TRBD2 is a possible D gene (6 bases). Germline V CDR1 and CDR2: SGHVS, FQNEAQ. The V and J ends lost 0 bases and 2 bases respectively, with 11 bases between them. The CDR3 is 15 amino acids. Full variable domain (remainder filled in from reference TRBV7-8 and TRBJ2-7): GAGVSQSPRYKVAKRGQDVALRCDPISGHVSLFWYQQALGQGPEFLTYFQNEAQLDKSGLPSDRFFAERPEGSVSTLKIQRTQQEDSAVYLCASSLAREHTYEQYFGPGTRLTVT.

V usage is TRBV24-1 and J usage is TRBJ2-7, with 8 bases identical to TRBD1. The germline CDR1 and CDR2 sequences are KGHDR and SFDVKD. V lost 7 bases, J lost 7 bases, and 2 bases stayed unmatched. The CDR3 is 11 residues long. CDR3 in DNA: TGTGCCACCAGCAGGGGGCCTGAGCAGTACTTC. This codes for CATSRGPEQYF.

This clone was counted a single time. The V and J genes are TRBV4-1 and TRBJ1-1, with 7 bases lining up with TRBD1. Per the germline V gene, CDR1 is MGHRA and CDR2 is YSYEKL. Trimming removed 4 bases from V and 10 bases from J; junction bases left unmatched: 12. This CDR3 has 14 residues. DNA of the CDR3: TGCGCCAGCAGCCTTGGAACAGGGGCATTTGGAGCTTTCTTT. Translating it yields CASSLGTGAFGAFF.

The rearrangement uses TRBV18 and TRBJ2-1; TRBD2 matches at 11 bases. The CDR3 runs 17 residues. V was clipped by 3 bases and J by 5 bases; unmatched bases: 9. CDR1 is KGHSH, CDR2 LQKENI, per germline. CDR3 in amino acids: CASSPLTASGGNNEQFF. The CDR3, as DNA: TGTGCCAGCTCACCTCTGACTGCTAGCGGGGGGAACAATGAGCAGTTCTTC.

The CDR3 sequence is CASSPPGGRRETQYF. The CDR3 coding sequence is TGTGCCAGCAGCCCACCTGGCGGGAGGAGAGAGACCCAGTACTTC. The chain links TRBV2 to TRBJ2-5; 8 bases are a match to TRBD2. CDR3 length: 15 residues. Trimming at V came to 6 bases and at J to 4 bases, leaving 10 bases not matched to a gene. CDR1 and CDR2 (germline): SNHLY, FYNNEI.

The genes are TRBV2 and TRBJ2-3; perhaps TRBD2 as D (6 bases). Per germline, CDR1 SNHLY and CDR2 FYNNEI. Trimming left V 0 bases short and J 4 bases short, with 8 bases between. The CDR3 is 14 amino acids. DNA of the CDR3: TGTGCCAGCAGTGAAGCTAGACTAGCAGATACGCAGTATTTT. This gives the protein CASSEARLADTQYF.

This chain connects TRBV30 to TRBJ1-1; 7 bases fit TRBD1. This CDR3 spans 16 amino acids. V trimming: 5 bases; J trimming: 0 bases; junction bases outside the gene matches: 12. Per germline, CDR1 GTSNPN and CDR2 SVGIG (reference sequence). This CDR3 reads CAWVPALTGLNTEAFF. The CDR3 DNA is TGTGCCTGGGTCCCGGCCCTGACAGGGTTGAACACTGAAGCTTTCTTT.

This chain uses TRBV10-1 with TRBJ2-2, with 11 bases fitting TRBD2. The ends lost 7 bases at V and 6 bases at J; junction bases unmatched: 4. CDR1 is WNHNN, CDR2 SYGVQD, per germline (reference sequence). This CDR3 contains 14 residues. For the CDR3, the DNA is TGCGCCAGCAAACTAGCGGGAGATGCCGGGGAGCTGTTTTTT. It codes for CASKLAGDAGELFF.

In DNA, the CDR3 is TGCGCCAGCAGCCTAGGGGGCGGGGTGCTGAACTCTGGGGCCAACGTCCTGACTTTC. As protein: CASSLGGGVLNSGANVLTF. V gene TRBV5-1 combines with J gene TRBJ2-6, with D possibly being TRBD1 (7 bases). Deletions cut 4 bases from V and 0 bases from J, with 20 bases between. The CDR3 runs to 19 residues. Germline V gives CDR1 SGHRS, CDR2 YFSETQ.

The chain couples TRBV20-1 to TRBJ2-7, with 8 bases matching TRBD2. Germline CDR1 DFQATT, CDR2 SNEGSKA (reference sequence). Trimming removed 5 bases from V and 7 bases from J; junction bases left unmatched: 4. This CDR3 has 11 residues. CDR3 nucleotides: TGCAGTGCTCCGATAGCGGGGGAGCAGTACTTC. Amino acids: CSAPIAGEQYF.

The rearrangement uses TRBV5-1 and TRBJ2-7; 8 positions match TRBD1. The CDR3 extends over 14 amino acids. The trim removed 0 bases at V and 2 bases at J, leaving 1 base unmatched. Germline lookup yields CDR1 SGHRS and CDR2 YFSETQ. Written as DNA, the CDR3 is TGCGCCAGCAGCTTGGGGGGACAGGCCTACGAGCAGTACTTC. This codes for CASSLGGQAYEQYF.

V usage is TRBV5-4 and J usage is TRBJ2-1; TRBD2 matches at 12 bases. The length of the CDR3 is 14 residues. Germline V lookup: CDR1 SGHNT, CDR2 YYREEE (reference sequence). Germline trimming cut 4 bases from V and 8 bases from J; bases unmatched to any gene: 4. The CDR3 sequence is CASSKGTSGHEQFF. The CDR3 nucleotides read TGTGCCAGCAGCAAGGGGACTAGCGGGCATGAGCAGTTCTTC.

This clone was counted once. The chain combines TRBV19 with TRBJ1-2; TRBD1 matches 7 bases. This CDR3 region has 14 residues. The junction had 3 bases not matched to a gene; V was cut back by 3 bases and J by 2 bases. Per germline, CDR1 LNHDA and CDR2 SQIVND (reference sequence). This CDR3 reads CASSISTGNYGYTF. The CDR3 nucleotides are TGTGCCAGTAGTATCTCGACAGGGAACTATGGCTACACCTTC.

The rearrangement joins TRBV6-5 to TRBJ1-3; D ambiguous. There are 14 residues in the CDR3. The germline CDR1 and CDR2 sequences are MNHEY and SVGAGI. The V end lost 10 bases, the J end lost 0 bases, and 13 bases lay between the germline ends. The DNA for the CDR3 is TGTGCCACTCGGCTGGACCTCTCTGGAAACACCATATATTTT. This gives the protein CATRLDLSGNTIYF.

The chain uses TRBV4-2 and TRBJ2-1, with D maybe TRBD2 (5 bases). Germline V lookup: CDR1 LGHNA, CDR2 YNFKEQ. V shed 3 bases and J shed 9 bases, with 15 bases lying between them. The CDR3 is 14 residues long. The CDR3, as DNA: TGTGCCAGCAGCCAGAGCGGAGTCTTGGCTGAGCAGTTCTTC. Protein sequence: CASSQSGVLAEQFF.

This clone was recorded only once. The CDR3 sequence: CASSLSLGVGNNYGYTF. The DNA of the CDR3 is TGTGCCAGCAGTTTATCTCTCGGCGTGGGAAATAACTATGGCTACACCTTC. The V gene is TRBV28, the J gene TRBJ1-2; no firm D call. Trimming left V 1 base short and J 1 base short, with 16 bases between. The CDR3 covers 17 residues. Per germline, CDR1 MDHEN and CDR2 SYDVKM.

The chain links TRBV2 to TRBJ1-6; D not resolved. The V gene lost 2 bases and the J gene lost 0 bases, with 5 bases spanning the gap. There are 15 residues in the CDR3. Per the germline V gene, CDR1 is SNHLY and CDR2 is FYNNEI. The CDR3 here is CASSERSSYNSPLHF. CDR3 nucleotide sequence: TGTGCCAGCAGTGAACGATCCTCCTATAATTCACCCCTCCACTTT.

The CDR3: CASRIAGGHQETQYF. The CDR3 DNA sequence: TGTGCCAGCAGAATAGCGGGGGGGCACCAAGAGACCCAGTACTTC. The V and J genes are TRBV5-4 and TRBJ2-5; 11 bases align to TRBD2. The CDR3 runs to 15 residues. Germline V gene lookup returns CDR1 SGHNT and CDR2 YYREEE (reference sequence). J was trimmed by 0 bases and V by 5 bases; bases with no gene match: 3. Filled out from reference TRBV5-4 and TRBJ2-5, the complete variable domain reads ETGVTQSPTHLIKTRGQQVTLRCSSQSGHNTVSWYQQALGQGPQFIFQYYREEENGRGNFPPRFSGLQFPNYSSELNVNALELDDSALYLCASRIAGGHQETQYFGPGTRLLVL.

The chain is built from TRBV21-1 and TRBJ1-3. TRBV21-1 is designated a pseudogene. The CDR3 has 13 residues. CDR3 region: CASSRDFGNTIYF. CDR3 bases: TGTGCCAGCAGCAGGGATTTTGGAAACACCATATATTTT.

CDR3 amino acids: CASSLGGGLLGLDGELFF. CDR3 nucleotide sequence: TGTGCCAGCAGCCTCGGCGGTGGACTTCTCGGGTTGGACGGGGAGCTGTTTTTT. The chain carries TRBV11-3 and TRBJ2-2; D may be TRBD2 (5 bases). The CDR3 has 18 residues. V gave up 5 bases and J gave up 7 bases, with 26 bases separating them. Germline CDR1 is SGHNT and CDR2 is YENEEA.

The genes are TRBV3-1 (or the pseudogene TRBV3-2) and TRBJ2-1, with D possibly matching TRBD2 (6 bases). The CDR3 has 17 residues. The V and J ends lost 4 bases and 2 bases respectively, with 18 bases between them. Per the germline V gene, CDR1 is LGHDT and CDR2 is YNNKEL (reference sequence). The CDR3 sequence: CASSLLRDRHTYNEQFF. In nucleotides, the CDR3 is TGTGCCAGCAGCCTACTGCGGGACCGACACACCTACAATGAGCAGTTCTTC.

This clone was found once. The V and J genes are TRBV15 and TRBJ1-1; perhaps TRBD1 as D (6 bases). V gave up 0 bases and J gave up 6 bases, with 14 bases separating them. CDR1 is LNHNV and CDR2 is YYDKDF in the germline V gene (reference sequence). There are 15 residues in the CDR3. This chain's CDR3 is CATSREKPQGPEAFF. The CDR3 DNA sequence: TGTGCCACCAGCAGAGAAAAGCCCCAGGGGCCTGAAGCTTTCTTT.

V and J are TRBV6-5 and TRBJ2-1, with 12 bases identical to TRBD2. The CDR3 covers 16 residues. The ends lost 2 bases at V and 10 bases at J; junction bases unmatched: 9. CDR1 and CDR2 (germline): MNHEY, SVGAGI. The CDR3 DNA follows: TGTGCCAGCAGTTACCTTACTAGCGGGGGGCCCCGAGAGCAGTTCTTC. This encodes CASSYLTSGGPREQFF.

V is TRBV7-9 and J is TRBJ1-2, with 8 bases matching TRBD1. Per germline, CDR1 SEHNR and CDR2 FQNEAQ (reference sequence). The J segment lost 6 bases and the V segment lost 1 base, leaving 4 bases of the junction unmatched. CDR3 size: 14 residues. CDR3 nucleotides: TGTGCCAGCAGCTTAGGGGCAGGGGGCAATGGCTACACCTTC. This encodes CASSLGAGGNGYTF.

The V and J genes are TRBV7-2 and TRBJ2-5; TRBD1 aligns across 7 bases. The CDR3 covers 15 residues. Per the germline V gene, CDR1 is SGHTA and CDR2 is FQGNSA. The ends lost 3 bases at V and 4 bases at J; junction bases unmatched: 8. This CDR3 is CASSFSRTGGETQYF. The CDR3 nucleotides are TGTGCCAGCAGCTTCTCCAGGACAGGAGGAGAGACCCAGTACTTC.

The chain is built from TRBV29-1 and TRBJ1-1; D perhaps matches TRBD1 (6 bases). This CDR3 contains 11 residues. Germline CDR1 reads SQVTM; CDR2 reads ANQGSEA. Trimming took 7 bases from V and 7 from J, leaving 13 bases between them. The CDR3 coding sequence is TGCAGCGGTGGACAGCGGCATGAAGCTTTCTTT. Its protein product is CSGGQRHEAFF.